This TCR beta chain was obtained from a study of blood T cell repertoires in COVID-19. Study context: There were acute and convalescent COVID-19 samples, and they came from the United States, Italy and Spain.

In the authors' methods: Amplification from reference gene primers served as the basis for estimated nucleated cell counts. TCRdb keeps only in-frame clones here, not all; method: immunoSEQ multiplex PCR. V, J and clone size are taken as reported in that table, and D and trimming were inferred from the DNA itself. In the table there are 65,000 to 90,000 clones, roughly 84% of which are singletons. CDR3 length: 16 amino acids. Germline V gives CDR1 LNHDA, CDR2 SQIVND (reference sequence). V gave up 6 bases and J gave up 6 bases, with 24 bases separating them. The source material was peripheral blood. This clonotype was obtained from a woman aged 18-30 years with acute or convalescent COVID-19. J is TRBJ2-7 and V is TRBV19; weak D call: TRBD1 (5 bases). The CDR3 bases are TGTGCCAGTAGCTTAACTGGTCCCAGGGCGCAAAGCGAGCAGTACTTC. This encodes CASSLTGPRAQSEQYF.